This TCR beta chain was obtained from a study of metastatic and nonmetastatic thyroid tumors. TCRdb ran MiXCR on the PCR reads. The sample consists of 50,000 to 70,000 clones, 4% to 4.5% of them appearing once. There are many counts of this clone. Germline V gives CDR1 SGHTA, CDR2 FQGNSA. This CDR3 region has 16 residues. Trimming cost V 0 bases and J 4 bases, with 16 bases left between them. The entire patient cohort was treatment-naive prior to thyroid surgery. The specimen was blood. This chain joins TRBV7-2 and TRBJ2-7, with a possible D match to TRBD2 (5 bases). The clonotype originates from a female donor with papillary thyroid cancer or a benign thyroid nodule (not recorded which). Some clones in this sample may be carry-over from other donors' samples. CDR3 in amino acids: CASSLAGTGTHYEQYF. The CDR3 DNA follows: TGTGCCAGCAGCTTAGCAGGAACGGGAACGCATTACGAGCAGTACTTC.